The 8 T cell receptor beta chains below all came from one sample that was sequenced in a study of identical twins' blood T cells. MiXCR, run by TCRdb on the 5' RACE reads, gives a single entry per CDR3 protein. The sample includes a few hundred thousand distinct CDR3 sequences, about 28% seen only once; the top ten take 6% to 7%. Sequencing used PBMCs. The receptors stem from a woman between 18 and 55 years old in good health.

In this sample, this clonotype turned up many times. The gene calls are TRBV4-2 and TRBJ2-4; no reliable D call. This CDR3 spans 12 amino acids. Trimming took off 0 bases at V and 11 bases at J, with 8 bases between the two ends. Germline lookup yields CDR1 LGHNA and CDR2 YNFKEQ. The CDR3 region is CASSQEDSFQYF. The CDR3 coding sequence is TGTGCCAGCAGCCAAGAGGATAGCTTTCAGTACTTC.

In its sample, this clonotype was seen a few times. This chain joins TRBV18 and TRBJ2-1; no clear D. This CDR3 comprises 12 residues. V dropped 2 bases and J dropped 9 bases, with 8 bases sitting between them. In germline, CDR1 is KGHSH, CDR2 LQKENI. This CDR3 reads CASSPSRAEQFF. The CDR3, as DNA: TGTGCCAGCTCACCATCTAGGGCTGAGCAGTTCTTC.

The table lists this clonotype with many counts. The rearrangement links TRBV20-1 to TRBJ2-5; perhaps D is TRBD1 or TRBD2 (5 bases each). CDR3 size: 15 residues. Between the trimmed V and J ends, which lost 5 bases and 5 bases, there was a span of 21 bases. Germline lookup yields CDR1 DFQATT and CDR2 SNEGSKA (reference sequence). CDR3 in DNA: TGCAGTGCTTCCCGACAGCTCAATACGGGGGAGACCCAGTACTTC. Protein: CSASRQLNTGETQYF.

J is TRBJ2-1 and V is TRBV7-2; 9 positions agree with TRBD1. CDR1 is SGHTA and CDR2 is FQGNSA in the germline V gene. This CDR3 has 15 amino acids. The junction had 4 bases not matched to a gene; V was cut back by 1 base and J by 6 bases. The CDR3 protein is CASSLVWGQGNEQFF. CDR3 in DNA: TGTGCCAGCAGCTTAGTATGGGGACAGGGCAATGAGCAGTTCTTC. Based on the CDR3 plus reference TRBV7-2 and TRBJ2-1, the full variable domain is GAGVSQSPSNKVTEKGKDVELRCDPISGHTALYWYRQSLGQGLEFLIYFQGNSAPDKSGLPSDRFSAERTGGSVSTLTIQRTQQEDSAVYLCASSLVWGQGNEQFFGPGTRLTVL.

This clonotype has only a few counts. This chain connects TRBV29-1 to TRBJ1-1; D unclear. Trimming removed 2 bases from V and 6 bases from J, with 13 bases in between. This CDR3 comprises 13 residues. CDR1 is SQVTM, CDR2 ANQGSEA, per germline. This chain's CDR3 is CSVENRTSPEAFF. In DNA, the CDR3 is TGCAGCGTTGAAAATAGGACGAGCCCTGAAGCTTTCTTT. The whole variable domain, filled in from reference TRBV29-1 and TRBJ1-1, reads SAVISQKPSRDICQRGTSLTIQCQVDSQVTMMFWYRQQPGQSLTLIATANQGSEATYESGFVIDKFPISRPNLTFSTLTVSNMSPEDSSIYLCSVENRTSPEAFFGQGTRLTVV.

V usage is TRBV18 and J usage is TRBJ1-2; TRBD1 is a possible D gene (6 bases). V was cut by 4 bases and J by 6 bases, with 27 bases left in between. CDR1 KGHSH and CDR2 LQKENI come from the germline V gene. This CDR3 is built from 18 residues. This CDR3 is CASSLLAPSWTDRDGYTF. CDR3 in DNA: TGTGCCAGCTCACTATTAGCCCCGTCCTGGACAGACCGGGATGGCTACACCTTC. The whole variable domain, remainder taken from reference TRBV18 and TRBJ1-2, is NAGVMQNPRHLVRRRGQEARLRCSPMKGHSHVYWYRQLPEEGLKFMVYLQKENIIDESGMPKERFSAEFPKEGPSILRIQQVVRGDSAAYFCASSLLAPSWTDRDGYTFGSGTRLTVV.

This clonotype was picked up many times. This chain links TRBV2 with TRBJ1-1, with D unresolved. The CDR3 has 13 amino acids. The germline V and J ends were trimmed by 5 bases and 6 bases, with 13 bases remaining between them. CDR1 is SNHLY and CDR2 is FYNNEI in the germline V gene. CDR3 sequence reads: CASSPARIAEAFF. The CDR3 DNA sequence: TGTGCCAGCAGTCCGGCTCGAATCGCTGAAGCTTTCTTT.

The V and J genes are TRBV25-1 and TRBJ2-1; 9 positions match TRBD2. The CDR3 is 17 amino acids. Germline trimming cut 1 base from V and 2 bases from J; bases unmatched to any gene: 6. From germline, CDR1 is MGHDK and CDR2 SYGVNS. The CDR3 here is CASSEWGGRATYNEQFF. CDR3 coding DNA: TGTGCCAGCAGTGAATGGGGCGGGAGGGCAACCTACAATGAGCAGTTCTTC. Using reference TRBV25-1 and TRBJ2-1 for the parts outside the CDR3, the full variable domain is EADIYQTPRYLVIGTGKKITLECSQTMGHDKMYWYQQDPGMELHLIHYSYGVNSTEKGDLSSESTVSRIRTEHFPLTLESARPSHTSQYLCASSEWGGRATYNEQFFGPGTRLTVL.